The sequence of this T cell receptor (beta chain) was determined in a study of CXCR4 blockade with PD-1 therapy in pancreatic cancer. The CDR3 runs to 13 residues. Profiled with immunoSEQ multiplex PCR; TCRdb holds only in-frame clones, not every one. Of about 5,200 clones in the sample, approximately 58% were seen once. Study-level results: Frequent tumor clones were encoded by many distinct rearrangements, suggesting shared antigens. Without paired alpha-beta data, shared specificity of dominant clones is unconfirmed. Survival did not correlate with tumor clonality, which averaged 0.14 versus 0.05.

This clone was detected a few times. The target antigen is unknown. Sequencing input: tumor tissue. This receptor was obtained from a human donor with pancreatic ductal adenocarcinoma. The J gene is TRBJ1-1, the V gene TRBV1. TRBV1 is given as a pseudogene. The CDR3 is CASSRVMNTEAFF. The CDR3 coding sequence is TGCGCCAGCAGCAGGGTCATGAACACTGAAGCTTTCTTT.